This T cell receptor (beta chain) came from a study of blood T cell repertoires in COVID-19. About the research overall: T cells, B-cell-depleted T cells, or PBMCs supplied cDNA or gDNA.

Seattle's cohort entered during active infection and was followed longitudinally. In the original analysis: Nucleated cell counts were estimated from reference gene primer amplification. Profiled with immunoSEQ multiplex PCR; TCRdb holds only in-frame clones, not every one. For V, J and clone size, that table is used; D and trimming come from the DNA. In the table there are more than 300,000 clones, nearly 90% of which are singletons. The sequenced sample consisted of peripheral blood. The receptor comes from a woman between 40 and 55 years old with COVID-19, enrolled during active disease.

The CDR3, as DNA: TGCGCCAGCAGCCAAGGACAGGGCGGCTATGGCTACACCTTC. Its protein product is CASSQGQGGYGYTF. The V gene is TRBV5-1, the J gene TRBJ1-2; 8 bases map to TRBD1. The V gene's germline CDR1 is SGHRS and CDR2 YFSETQ. J was trimmed by 4 bases and V by 4 bases; bases with no gene match: 6. The CDR3 is 14 amino acids.